The 4 T cell receptor beta chains below were found in one sample sequenced in a study of blood T cell repertoires in COVID-19. Profiling relied on immunoSEQ multiplex PCR, and the TCRdb table lists in-frame clones only, not all of them. The profile shows 21,000 or so clones, approximately 90% of them singletons. The sample taken for sequencing was peripheral blood. The receptors originated from a human donor in a cohort sampled during active COVID-19.

This clone was observed a single time. The J gene is TRBJ2-1, the V gene TRBV5-1; the match to TRBD2 covers 8 bases. With 5 bases clipped from V and 9 bases from J, the junction kept 13 bases outside the gene matches. CDR1 is SGHRS, CDR2 YFSETQ, per germline. This CDR3 is 15 amino acids long. The CDR3 spells CASRLAGGPTGEQFF. In DNA, the CDR3 is TGCGCCAGCAGGCTGGCGGGGGGCCCGACGGGTGAGCAGTTCTTC.

This clone was recorded a few times. The gene calls are TRBV27 and TRBJ1-1; 11 bases are a match to TRBD1. CDR3 length: 16 residues. J was trimmed by 5 bases and V by 7 bases; bases with no gene match: 12. Germline CDR1 and CDR2: MNHEY and SMNVEV (reference sequence). Here the CDR3 reads CASTSSRDRGRTEAFF. The CDR3 DNA reads TGTGCCAGCACCTCGTCCCGGGACAGGGGGAGGACTGAAGCTTTCTTT.

The chain recombines TRBV10-3 with TRBJ1-2; tentatively, D is TRBD1 (6 bases). The CDR3 sequence is 14 residues long. The ends were cut back, 3 bases at V and 4 bases at J, with 12 bases in the middle. Germline V gene data show CDR1 as ENHRY and CDR2 as SYGVKD. CDR3 region: CAISEGQGLYGYTF. CDR3 DNA: TGTGCCATCAGTGAAGGGCAGGGGCTCTATGGCTACACCTTC.

CDR3 sequence reads: CASSFGSAYEQYF. The CDR3 region has the DNA TGTGCCAGCAGTTTCGGGTCCGCCTACGAGCAGTACTTC. This chain links TRBV5-6 with TRBJ2-7; no reliable D call. Trimming removed 5 bases from V and 2 bases from J, with 11 bases in between. Germline-derived CDR1 and CDR2 are SGHDT and YYEEEE. This CDR3 is 13 amino acids long. The full variable domain, with the rest looked up from reference TRBV5-6 and TRBJ2-7, is DAGVTQSPTHLIKTRGQQVTLRCSPKSGHDTVSWYQQALGQGPQFIFQYYEEEERQRGNFPDRFSGHQFPNYSSELNVNALLLGDSALYLCASSFGSAYEQYFGPGTRLTVT.